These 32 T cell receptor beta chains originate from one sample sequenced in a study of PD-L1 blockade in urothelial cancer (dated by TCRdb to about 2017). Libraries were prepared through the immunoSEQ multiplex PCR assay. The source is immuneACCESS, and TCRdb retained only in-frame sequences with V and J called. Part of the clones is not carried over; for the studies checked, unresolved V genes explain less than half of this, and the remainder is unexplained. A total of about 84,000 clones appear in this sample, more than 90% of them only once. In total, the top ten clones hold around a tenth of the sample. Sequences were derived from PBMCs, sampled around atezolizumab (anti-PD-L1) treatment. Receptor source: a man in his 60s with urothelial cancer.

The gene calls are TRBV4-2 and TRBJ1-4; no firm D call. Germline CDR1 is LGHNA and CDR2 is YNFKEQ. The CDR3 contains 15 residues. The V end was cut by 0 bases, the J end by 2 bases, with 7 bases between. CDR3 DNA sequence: TGTGCCAGCAGCCAAGAGTTGCGGACTAATGAAAAACTGTTTTTT. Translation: CASSQELRTNEKLFF.

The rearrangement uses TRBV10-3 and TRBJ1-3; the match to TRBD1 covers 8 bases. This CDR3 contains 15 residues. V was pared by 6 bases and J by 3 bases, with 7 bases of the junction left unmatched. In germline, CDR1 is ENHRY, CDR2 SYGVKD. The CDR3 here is CAIRDYRGNGNTIYF. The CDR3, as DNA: TGTGCCATCAGAGATTACAGGGGGAATGGAAACACCATATATTTT.

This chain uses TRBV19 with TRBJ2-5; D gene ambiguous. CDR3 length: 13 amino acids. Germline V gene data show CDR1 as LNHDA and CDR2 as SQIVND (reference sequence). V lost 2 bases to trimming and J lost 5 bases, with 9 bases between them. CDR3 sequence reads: CASSIPGFETQYF. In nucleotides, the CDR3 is TGTGCCAGTAGTATACCCGGGTTCGAGACCCAGTACTTC.

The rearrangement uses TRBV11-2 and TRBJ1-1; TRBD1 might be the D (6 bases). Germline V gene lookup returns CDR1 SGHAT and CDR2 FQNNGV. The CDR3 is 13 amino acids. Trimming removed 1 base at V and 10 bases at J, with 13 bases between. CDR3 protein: CASSLAGRTVAFF. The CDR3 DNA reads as TGTGCCAGCAGCTTAGCCGGCCGGACAGTAGCTTTCTTT.

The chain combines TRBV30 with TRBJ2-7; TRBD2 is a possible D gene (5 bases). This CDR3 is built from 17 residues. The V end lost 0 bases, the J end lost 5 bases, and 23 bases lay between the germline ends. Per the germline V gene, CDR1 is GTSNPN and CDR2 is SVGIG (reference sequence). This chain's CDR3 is CAWSVRGRAEQRNEQYF. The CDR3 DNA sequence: TGTGCCTGGAGTGTACGGGGAAGAGCAGAACAGAGAAACGAGCAGTACTTC.

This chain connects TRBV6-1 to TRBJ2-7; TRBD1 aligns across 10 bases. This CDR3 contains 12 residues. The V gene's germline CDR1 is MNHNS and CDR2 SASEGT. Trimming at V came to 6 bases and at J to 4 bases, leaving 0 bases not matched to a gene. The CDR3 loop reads CASRGQGYEQYF. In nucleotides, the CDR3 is TGTGCCAGCAGGGGACAGGGGTACGAGCAGTACTTC.

DNA of the CDR3: TGTGCCAGTAGTGTGGGTACAGGGTCTCGGGAGACCCAGTACTTC. This encodes CASSVGTGSRETQYF. The rearrangement links TRBV19 to TRBJ2-5; tentatively, D is TRBD1 (6 bases). The CDR3 covers 15 residues. Trimming stripped 5 bases from V and 5 bases from J, with 18 bases between. CDR1 and CDR2 (germline): LNHDA, SQIVND (reference sequence).

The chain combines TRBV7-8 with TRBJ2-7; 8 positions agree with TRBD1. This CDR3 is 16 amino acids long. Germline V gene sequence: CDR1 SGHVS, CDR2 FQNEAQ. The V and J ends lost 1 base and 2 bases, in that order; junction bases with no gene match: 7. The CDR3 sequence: CASSLGAQGGTYEQYF. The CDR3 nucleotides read TGTGCCAGCAGCTTAGGAGCACAGGGGGGAACCTACGAGCAGTACTTC. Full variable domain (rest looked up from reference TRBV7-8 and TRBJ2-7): GAGVSQSPRYKVAKRGQDVALRCDPISGHVSLFWYQQALGQGPEFLTYFQNEAQLDKSGLPSDRFFAERPEGSVSTLKIQRTQQEDSAVYLCASSLGAQGGTYEQYFGPGTRLTVT.

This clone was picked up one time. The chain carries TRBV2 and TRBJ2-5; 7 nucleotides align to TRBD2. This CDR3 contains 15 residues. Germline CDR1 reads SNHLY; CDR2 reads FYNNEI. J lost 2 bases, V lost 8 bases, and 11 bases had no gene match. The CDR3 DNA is TGTGCCAGCTTTGGGCTAGCGGACTGGCAAGAGACCCAGTACTTC. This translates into CASFGLADWQETQYF.

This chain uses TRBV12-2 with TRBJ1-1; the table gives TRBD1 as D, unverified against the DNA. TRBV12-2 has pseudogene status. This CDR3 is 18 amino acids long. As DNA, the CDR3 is TGTGCAAGTCGCTTAGCGTTCCAGGGGACGCCTAGTGACACTGAAGCTTTCTTT. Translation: CASRLAFQGTPSDTEAFF.

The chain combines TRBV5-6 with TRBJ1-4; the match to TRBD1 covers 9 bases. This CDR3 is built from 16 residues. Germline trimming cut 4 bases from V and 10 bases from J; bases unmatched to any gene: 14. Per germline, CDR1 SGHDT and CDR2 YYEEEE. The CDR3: CASSKQQGARVGKLFF. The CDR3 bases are TGTGCCAGCAGCAAACAACAGGGGGCGCGTGTCGGAAAACTGTTTTTT.

The CDR3 here is CASRRTSGIIGELFF. CDR3 DNA sequence: TGTGCCAGCAGAAGGACTAGCGGGATTATCGGGGAGCTGTTTTTT. The chain employs TRBV6-5 and TRBJ2-2; the match to TRBD2 covers 12 bases. Trimming at V came to 6 bases and at J to 7 bases, leaving 6 bases not matched to a gene. Germline V gene lookup returns CDR1 MNHEY and CDR2 SVGAGI. This CDR3 has 15 residues.

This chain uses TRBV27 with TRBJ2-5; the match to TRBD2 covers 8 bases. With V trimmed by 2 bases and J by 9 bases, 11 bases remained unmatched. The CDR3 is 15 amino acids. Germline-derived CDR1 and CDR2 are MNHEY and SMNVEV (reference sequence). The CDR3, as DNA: TGTGCCAGCAGTTTAAGCGGGGGACCCCTCGGGGCCCAGTACTTC. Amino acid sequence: CASSLSGGPLGAQYF.

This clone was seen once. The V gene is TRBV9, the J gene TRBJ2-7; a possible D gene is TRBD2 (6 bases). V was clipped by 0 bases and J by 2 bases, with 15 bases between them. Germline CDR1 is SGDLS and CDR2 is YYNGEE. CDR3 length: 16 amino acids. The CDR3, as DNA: TGTGCCAGCAGCGTAGCTCTAACTAGCAGAACCTACGAGCAGTACTTC. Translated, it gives CASSVALTSRTYEQYF.

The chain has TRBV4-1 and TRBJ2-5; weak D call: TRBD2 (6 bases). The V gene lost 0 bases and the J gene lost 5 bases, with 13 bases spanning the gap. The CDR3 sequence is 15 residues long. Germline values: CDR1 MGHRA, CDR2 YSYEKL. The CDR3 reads CASSQEAEGYETQYF. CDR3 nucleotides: TGCGCCAGCAGCCAAGAGGCGGAGGGTTATGAGACCCAGTACTTC.

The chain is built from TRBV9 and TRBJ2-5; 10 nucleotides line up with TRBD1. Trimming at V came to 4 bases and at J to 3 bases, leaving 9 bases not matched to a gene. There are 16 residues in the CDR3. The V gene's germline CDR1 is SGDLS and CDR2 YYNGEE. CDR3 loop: CASSPGTGVNKETQYF. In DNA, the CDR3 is TGTGCCAGCAGCCCTGGGACAGGGGTGAACAAAGAGACCCAGTACTTC.

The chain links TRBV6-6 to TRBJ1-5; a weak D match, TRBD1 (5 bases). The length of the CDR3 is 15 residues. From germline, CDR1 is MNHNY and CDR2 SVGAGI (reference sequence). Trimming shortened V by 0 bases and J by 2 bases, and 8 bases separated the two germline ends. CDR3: CASSYSLQGNQPQHF. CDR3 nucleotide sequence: TGTGCCAGCAGTTACTCGTTACAGGGCAATCAGCCCCAGCATTTT.

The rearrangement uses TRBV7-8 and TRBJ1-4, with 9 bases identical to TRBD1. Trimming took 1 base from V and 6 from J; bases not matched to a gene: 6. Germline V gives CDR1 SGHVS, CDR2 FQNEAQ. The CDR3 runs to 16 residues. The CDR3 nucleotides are TGTGCCAGCAGCTTAGACAGGGGGCGTATGGATGAAAAACTGTTTTTT. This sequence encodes CASSLDRGRMDEKLFF.

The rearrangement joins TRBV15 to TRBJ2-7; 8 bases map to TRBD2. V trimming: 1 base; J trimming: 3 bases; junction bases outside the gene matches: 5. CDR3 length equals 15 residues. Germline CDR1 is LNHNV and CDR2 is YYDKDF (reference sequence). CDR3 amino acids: CATSRALAANYEQYF. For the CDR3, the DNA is TGTGCCACCAGCAGAGCACTAGCGGCCAACTACGAGCAGTACTTC.

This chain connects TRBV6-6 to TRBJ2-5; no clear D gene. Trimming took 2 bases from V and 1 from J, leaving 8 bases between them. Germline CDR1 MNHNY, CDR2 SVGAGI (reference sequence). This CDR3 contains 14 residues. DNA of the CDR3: TGTGCCAGCAGTTACCGGCAGGTCCAAGAGACCCAGTACTTC. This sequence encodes CASSYRQVQETQYF.

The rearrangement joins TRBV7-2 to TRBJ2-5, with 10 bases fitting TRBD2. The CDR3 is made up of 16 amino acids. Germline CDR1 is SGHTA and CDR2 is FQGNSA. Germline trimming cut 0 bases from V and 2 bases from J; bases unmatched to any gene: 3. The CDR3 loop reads CASSLAAAGGQETQYF. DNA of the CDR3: TGTGCCAGCAGCTTAGCGGCAGCGGGGGGGCAAGAGACCCAGTACTTC.

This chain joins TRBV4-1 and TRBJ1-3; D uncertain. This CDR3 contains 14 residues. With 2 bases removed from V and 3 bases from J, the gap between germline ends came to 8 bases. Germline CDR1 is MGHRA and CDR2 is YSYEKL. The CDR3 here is CASSQPLLGNTIYF. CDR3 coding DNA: TGCGCCAGCAGCCAACCTTTACTTGGAAACACCATATATTTT.

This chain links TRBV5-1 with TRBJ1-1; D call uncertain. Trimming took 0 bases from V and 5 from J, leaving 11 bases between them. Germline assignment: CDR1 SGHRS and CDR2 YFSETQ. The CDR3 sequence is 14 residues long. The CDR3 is CASSLDNPGTEAFF. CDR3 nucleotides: TGCGCCAGCAGCTTGGACAACCCGGGGACTGAAGCTTTCTTT.

The CDR3 loop is CASSLGQGALNTGELFF. DNA of the CDR3: TGTGCCAGCAGCTTGGGGCAGGGGGCTTTGAACACCGGGGAGCTGTTTTTT. The chain recombines TRBV5-8 with TRBJ2-2; 8 bases are a match to TRBD1. J lost 1 base, V lost 0 bases, and 5 bases had no gene match. CDR1 and CDR2 from the germline V gene are SGHTS and YDEGEE. This CDR3 has 17 amino acids.

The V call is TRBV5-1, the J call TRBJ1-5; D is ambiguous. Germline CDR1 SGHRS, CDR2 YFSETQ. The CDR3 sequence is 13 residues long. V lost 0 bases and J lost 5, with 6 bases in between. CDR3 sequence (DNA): TGCGCCAGCAGCTTGGTCCCTGATCAGCCCCAGCATTTT. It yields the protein CASSLVPDQPQHF.

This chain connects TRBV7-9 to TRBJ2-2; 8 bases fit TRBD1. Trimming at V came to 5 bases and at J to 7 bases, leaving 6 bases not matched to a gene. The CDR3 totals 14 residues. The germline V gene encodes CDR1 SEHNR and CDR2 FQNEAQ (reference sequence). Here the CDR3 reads CASSRRGQGGELFF. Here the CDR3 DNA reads TGTGCCAGCAGCCGCAGGGGGCAAGGCGGGGAGCTGTTTTTT.

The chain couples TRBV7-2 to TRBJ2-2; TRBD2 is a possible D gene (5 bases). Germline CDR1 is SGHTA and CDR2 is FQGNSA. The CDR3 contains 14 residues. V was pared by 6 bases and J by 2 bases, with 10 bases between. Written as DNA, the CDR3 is TGTGCCAGCAGTTTCGGGATAAACACCGGGGAGCTGTTTTTT. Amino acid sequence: CASSFGINTGELFF.

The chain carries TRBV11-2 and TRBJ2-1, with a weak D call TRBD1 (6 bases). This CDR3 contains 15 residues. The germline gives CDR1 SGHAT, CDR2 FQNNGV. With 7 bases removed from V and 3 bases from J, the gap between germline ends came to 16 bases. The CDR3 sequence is CASTFGQSLYNEQFF. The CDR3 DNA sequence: TGTGCCAGCACCTTCGGACAGAGCCTCTACAATGAGCAGTTCTTC.

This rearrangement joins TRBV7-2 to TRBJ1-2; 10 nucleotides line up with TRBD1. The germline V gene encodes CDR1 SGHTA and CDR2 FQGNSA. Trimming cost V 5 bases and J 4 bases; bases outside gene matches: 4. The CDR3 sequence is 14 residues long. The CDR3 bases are TGTGCCAGCAGCCGACAGGGGGCCGGCTATGGCTACACCTTC. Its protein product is CASSRQGAGYGYTF. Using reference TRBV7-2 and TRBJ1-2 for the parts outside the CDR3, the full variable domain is GAGVSQSPSNKVTEKGKDVELRCDPISGHTALYWYRQSLGQGLEFLIYFQGNSAPDKSGLPSDRFSAERTGGSVSTLTIQRTQQEDSAVYLCASSRQGAGYGYTFGSGTRLTVV.

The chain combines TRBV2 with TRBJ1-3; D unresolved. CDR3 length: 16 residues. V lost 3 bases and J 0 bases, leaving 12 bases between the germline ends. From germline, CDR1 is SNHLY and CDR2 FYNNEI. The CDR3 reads CASSDQVSPSGNTIYF. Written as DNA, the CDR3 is TGTGCCAGCAGTGACCAGGTATCCCCCTCTGGAAACACCATATATTTT.

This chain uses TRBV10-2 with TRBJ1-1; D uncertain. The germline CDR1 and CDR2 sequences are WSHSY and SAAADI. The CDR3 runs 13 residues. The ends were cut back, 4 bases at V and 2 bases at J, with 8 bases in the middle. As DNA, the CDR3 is TGCGCCAGCAGTGTCTCAGGTAACACTGAAGCTTTCTTT. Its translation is CASSVSGNTEAFF.

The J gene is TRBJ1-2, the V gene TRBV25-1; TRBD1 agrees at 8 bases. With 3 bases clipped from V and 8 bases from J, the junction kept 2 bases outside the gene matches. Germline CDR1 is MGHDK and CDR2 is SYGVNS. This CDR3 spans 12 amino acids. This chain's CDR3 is CASSETGEGYTF. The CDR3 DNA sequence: TGTGCCAGCAGTGAGACAGGGGAGGGCTACACCTTC.